A selection of T cell receptor beta chains follows, all from one sample in a study of neurological immune-mediated disorders. TCRdb reprocessed the 5' RACE reads via MiXCR and lists one record per CDR3 protein. In the table there are 57,000 or so distinct CDR3 sequences, around a tenth of which are singletons. The sequenced sample was PBMCs. Source of these receptors: a man aged 25 to 40 in good health. The CDR3 runs from the conserved cysteine through the conserved F or W. D genes are given only for firm matches. Not all rows give a size; the values are once, few, many and, for expanded clones, a class.

j_gene: TRBJ1-6; v_gene: TRBV6-5; abundance: many; d_gene: TRBD1; CDR3nt: TGTGCCAGCAGTCCCGGGACAGGCGAGAGCTCCTATAATTCACCCCTCCACTTT; CDR3aa: CASSPGTGESSYNSPLHF
j_gene: TRBJ2-7; v_gene: TRBV20-1; abundance: few; d_gene: NA; CDR3nt: TGCAGTGCTCTCGGACAGTTTAGCTCCTACGAGCAGTACTTC; CDR3aa: CSALGQFSSYEQYF
j_gene: TRBJ2-1; v_gene: TRBV5-6; abundance: many; d_gene: NA; CDR3nt: TGTGCCAGCAGCTTCATTAACTCCTACAATGAGCAGTTCTTC; CDR3aa: CASSFINSYNEQFF
j_gene: TRBJ2-1; v_gene: TRBV15; abundance: many; d_gene: TRBD2; CDR3nt: TGTGCCACCAGCAGTTTAACTAGCGGGTTCTACAATGAGCAGTTCTTC; CDR3aa: CATSSLTSGFYNEQFF
j_gene: TRBJ2-5; v_gene: TRBV5-1; abundance: NA; d_gene: TRBD2; CDR3nt: TGCGCCAGCAGCTTGGTGGTGACTAGCACCCAAGAGACCCAGTACTTC; CDR3aa: CASSLVVTSTQETQYF
j_gene: TRBJ2-7; v_gene: TRBV5-1; abundance: NA; d_gene: NA; CDR3nt: TGCGCCAGCAGCTTGGAGCAGGGAGACTACGAGCATTACTTC; CDR3aa: CASSLEQGDYEHYF
j_gene: TRBJ2-5; v_gene: TRBV9; abundance: many; d_gene: NA; CDR3nt: TGTGCCAGCAGCGTAATTGGTACCAGAGGAGAGACCCAGTACTTC; CDR3aa: CASSVIGTRGETQYF
j_gene: TRBJ1-2; v_gene: TRBV14; abundance: many; d_gene: NA; CDR3nt: TGTGCCAGCAGCTCGGAGGTGTTAAGTGGCTACACCTTC; CDR3aa: CASSSEVLSGYTF
j_gene: TRBJ1-6; v_gene: TRBV28; abundance: many; d_gene: NA; CDR3nt: TGTGCCAGCAGTTCGGAAGGAAGCTCCTATAATTCACCCCTCCACTTT; CDR3aa: CASSSEGSSYNSPLHF
j_gene: TRBJ2-6; v_gene: TRBV5-1; abundance: many; d_gene: NA; CDR3nt: TGCGCCAGCAGCTTGACATTAGTGAGCTCTGGGGCCAACGTCCTGACTTTC; CDR3aa: CASSLTLVSSGANVLTF
j_gene: TRBJ2-1; v_gene: TRBV5-1; abundance: many; d_gene: NA; CDR3nt: TGCGCCAGCGTCGCGGGGTCTGGCTCCGGTGAGCAGTTCTTC; CDR3aa: CASVAGSGSGEQFF
j_gene: TRBJ2-7; v_gene: TRBV29-1; abundance: many; d_gene: NA; CDR3nt: TGCAGCGTTGACGGCGGGTTGACTGCCCGCGAGCAGTACTTC; CDR3aa: CSVDGGLTAREQYF
j_gene: TRBJ2-3; v_gene: TRBV10-3; abundance: many; d_gene: NA; CDR3nt: TGTGCCATCAGTGACCCCGGGCTGGGGGACACAGATACGCAGTATTTT; CDR3aa: CAISDPGLGDTDTQYF
j_gene: TRBJ1-2; v_gene: TRBV29-1; abundance: many; d_gene: TRBD1; CDR3nt: TGCAGCGTTGAAGATCTTGGGAAGGACAGGGGCGGTGGCTACACCTTC; CDR3aa: CSVEDLGKDRGGGYTF
j_gene: TRBJ2-1; v_gene: TRBV28; abundance: once; d_gene: NA; CDR3nt: TGTGCCAGCAGTTCTTTTAAAGGCTTCAATGAGCAGTTCTTC; CDR3aa: CASSSFKGFNEQFF
j_gene: TRBJ2-1; v_gene: TRBV24-1; abundance: NA; d_gene: NA; CDR3nt: TGTACCACCGCCGCAGGACTTCTGAGCTCCTACAATGAGCAGTTCTTC; CDR3aa: CTTAAGLLSSYNEQFF
j_gene: TRBJ2-3; v_gene: TRBV7-2; abundance: many; d_gene: TRBD1; CDR3nt: TGTGCCAGCAGCTTCCCAGACAGGGTTTATACGCAGTATTTT; CDR3aa: CASSFPDRVYTQYF
j_gene: TRBJ2-3; v_gene: TRBV5-1; abundance: many; d_gene: TRBD2; CDR3nt: TGCGCCAGCAGCTTGGGTCCCCGCGCCGGGACTAGCAGCACAGATACGCAGTATTTT; CDR3aa: CASSLGPRAGTSSTDTQYF
j_gene: TRBJ1-1; v_gene: TRBV10-3; abundance: many; d_gene: NA; CDR3nt: TGTGCCATCAGTGAGGACAGCCTGAACACTGAAGCTTTCTTT; CDR3aa: CAISEDSLNTEAFF
j_gene: TRBJ2-1; v_gene: TRBV12-3/TRBV12-4; abundance: few; d_gene: NA; CDR3nt: TGTGCCAGCAGTTTAGGTAGCTCCCTTGGATTTGAGCAGTTCTTC; CDR3aa: CASSLGSSLGFEQFF
j_gene: TRBJ2-1; v_gene: TRBV6-4; abundance: many; d_gene: TRBD2; CDR3nt: TGTGCCAGCAGTGACTCAAGTCTAGCGGGAGAGGTAGAGCAGTTCTTC; CDR3aa: CASSDSSLAGEVEQFF
j_gene: TRBJ1-5; v_gene: TRBV28; abundance: many; d_gene: NA; CDR3nt: TGTGCCAGCAGTTTATTTGGGGGGGGACAAGAGTTACGGTTT; CDR3aa: CASSLFGGGQELRF
j_gene: TRBJ2-2; v_gene: TRBV20-1; abundance: few; d_gene: NA; CDR3nt: TGCAGTGCTAGAGTGCCTTTCGCCGGGGAGCTGTTTTTT; CDR3aa: CSARVPFAGELFF
j_gene: TRBJ1-1; v_gene: TRBV11-2; abundance: once; d_gene: NA; CDR3nt: TGTGCCAGCAGCTTAGGACAGAGTTTTCGTTCCCTCTACACTGAAGCTTTCTTT; CDR3aa: CASSLGQSFRSLYTEAFF
j_gene: TRBJ2-5; v_gene: TRBV5-1; abundance: many; d_gene: NA; CDR3nt: TGCGCCAGCAGCTTAGGACAGATCGAAGAGACCCAGTACTTC; CDR3aa: CASSLGQIEETQYF
j_gene: TRBJ2-3; v_gene: TRBV24-1; abundance: NA; d_gene: NA; CDR3nt: TGTGCCACCAGTACCCATCGGGGGACCGGCACAGATACGCAGTATTTT; CDR3aa: CATSTHRGTGTDTQYF
j_gene: TRBJ2-7; v_gene: TRBV28; abundance: NA; d_gene: TRBD1; CDR3nt: TGTGCCAGCAGTTCCCTTGGACAGGGCCTCTACGATCAGTACTTC; CDR3aa: CASSSLGQGLYDQYF
j_gene: TRBJ2-5; v_gene: TRBV28; abundance: many; d_gene: TRBD2; CDR3nt: TGTGCCAGCAGTCTAGCGGGAGGGCCGGGGGAGACCCAGTACTTC; CDR3aa: CASSLAGGPGETQYF
j_gene: TRBJ2-5; v_gene: TRBV7-2; abundance: many; d_gene: NA; CDR3nt: TGTGCCAGCAGCCCCTACCGGGAGACCCAGTACTTC; CDR3aa: CASSPYRETQYF
j_gene: TRBJ1-3; v_gene: TRBV5-1; abundance: many; d_gene: NA; CDR3nt: TGCGCCAGCAGTCCGGTATGGGGGGCTGGAAACACCATATATTTT; CDR3aa: CASSPVWGAGNTIYF
j_gene: TRBJ1-1; v_gene: TRBV2; abundance: many; d_gene: NA; CDR3nt: TGTGCCAGCAGTGAAGCAGTAGCCAACACTGAAGCTTTCTTT; CDR3aa: CASSEAVANTEAFF
j_gene: TRBJ2-5; v_gene: TRBV29-1; abundance: NA; d_gene: TRBD2; CDR3nt: TGCGGCGTCTCGCCGGGAGGGCGAGAGACACAGTACTTC; CDR3aa: CGVSPGGRETQYF
j_gene: TRBJ2-2; v_gene: TRBV7-6; abundance: many; d_gene: NA; CDR3nt: TGTGCCAGCAGCTTACTGAGGAACACCGGGGAGCTGTTTTTT; CDR3aa: CASSLLRNTGELFF
j_gene: TRBJ2-6; v_gene: TRBV5-1; abundance: many; d_gene: NA; CDR3nt: TGCGCCAGCAAAGACAGCTCTGGGGCCAACGTCCTGACTTTC; CDR3aa: CASKDSSGANVLTF
j_gene: TRBJ1-5; v_gene: TRBV27; abundance: many; d_gene: TRBD1; CDR3nt: TGTGCCAGCAGACCGGGACAGGGCCTGTATAGCAATCAGCCCCAGCATTTT; CDR3aa: CASRPGQGLYSNQPQHF
j_gene: TRBJ1-1; v_gene: TRBV19; abundance: many; d_gene: NA; CDR3nt: TGTGCCACTCTGGACAGCTTCGGGACTGAAGCTTTCTTT; CDR3aa: CATLDSFGTEAFF
j_gene: TRBJ2-4; v_gene: TRBV15; abundance: many; d_gene: TRBD2; CDR3nt: TGTGCCACCAGCAGAGATGGGAGGGCTAGCGGGAGTGGCAAAAACATTCAGTACTTC; CDR3aa: CATSRDGRASGSGKNIQYF
j_gene: TRBJ2-3; v_gene: TRBV5-1; abundance: few; d_gene: NA; CDR3nt: TGCGCCAGCAGCTGGGATCGAACGCAGTATTTT; CDR3aa: CASSWDRTQYF
j_gene: TRBJ2-6; v_gene: TRBV18; abundance: many; d_gene: TRBD2; CDR3nt: TGTGCCAGCTCCCCGGGAGGGCCTGGGGCCAACGTCCTGACTTTC; CDR3aa: CASSPGGPGANVLTF
j_gene: TRBJ2-3; v_gene: TRBV20-1; abundance: many; d_gene: TRBD2; CDR3nt: TGCAGTGCTGTAGGACTAGCGGGAGCCACAGATACGCAGTATTTT; CDR3aa: CSAVGLAGATDTQYF
j_gene: TRBJ1-4; v_gene: TRBV6-6; abundance: many; d_gene: TRBD1; CDR3nt: TGTGCCAGCAGTGACAGGGGTTCGAGTAATGAAAAACTGTTTTTT; CDR3aa: CASSDRGSSNEKLFF
j_gene: TRBJ2-2; v_gene: TRBV25-1; abundance: many; d_gene: TRBD1; CDR3nt: TGTGCCAGCAGTACAGGGGGGTCGGACACCGGGGAGCTGTTTTTT; CDR3aa: CASSTGGSDTGELFF